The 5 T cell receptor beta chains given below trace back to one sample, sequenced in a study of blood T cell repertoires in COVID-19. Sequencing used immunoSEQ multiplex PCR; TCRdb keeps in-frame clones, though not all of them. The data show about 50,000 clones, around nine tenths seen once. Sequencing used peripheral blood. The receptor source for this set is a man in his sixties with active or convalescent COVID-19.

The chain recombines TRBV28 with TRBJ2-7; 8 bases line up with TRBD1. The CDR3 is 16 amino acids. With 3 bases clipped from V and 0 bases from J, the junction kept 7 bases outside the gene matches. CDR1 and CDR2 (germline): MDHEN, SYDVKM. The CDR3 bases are TGTGCCAGCAGTTTCCTTCAGGGGGCCAGCTCCTACGAGCAGTACTTC. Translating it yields CASSFLQGASSYEQYF.

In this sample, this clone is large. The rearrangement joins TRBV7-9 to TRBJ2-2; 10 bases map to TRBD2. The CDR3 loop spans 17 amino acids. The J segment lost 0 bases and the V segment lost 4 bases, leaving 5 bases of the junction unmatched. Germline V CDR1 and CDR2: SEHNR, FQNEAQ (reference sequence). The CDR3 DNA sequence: TGTGCCAGCAGCTGGACTAGCGGACCCGCGAACACCGGGGAGCTGTTTTTT. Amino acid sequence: CASSWTSGPANTGELFF.

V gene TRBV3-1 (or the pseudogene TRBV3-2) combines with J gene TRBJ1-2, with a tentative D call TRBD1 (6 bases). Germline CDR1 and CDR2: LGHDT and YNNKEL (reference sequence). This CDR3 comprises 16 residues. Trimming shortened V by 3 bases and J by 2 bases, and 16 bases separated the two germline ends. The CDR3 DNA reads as TGTGCCAGCAGCCACCTCGATCCAGACAGGAACTATGGCTACACCTTC. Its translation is CASSHLDPDRNYGYTF.

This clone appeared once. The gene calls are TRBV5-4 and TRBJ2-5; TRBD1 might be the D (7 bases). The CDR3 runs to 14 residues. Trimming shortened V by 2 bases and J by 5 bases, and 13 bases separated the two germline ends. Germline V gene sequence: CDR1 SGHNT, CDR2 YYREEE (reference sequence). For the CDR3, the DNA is TGTGCCAGCAGCTTCTCAGGGGGGCGTGAGACCCAGTACTTC. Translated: CASSFSGGRETQYF.

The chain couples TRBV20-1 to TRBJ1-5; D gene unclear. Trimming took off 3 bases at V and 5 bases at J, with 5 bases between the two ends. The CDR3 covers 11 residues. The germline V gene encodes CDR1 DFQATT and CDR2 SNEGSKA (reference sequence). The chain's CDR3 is CSASPDQPQHF. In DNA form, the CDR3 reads TGCAGTGCTAGTCCCGATCAGCCCCAGCATTTT.